This T cell receptor (beta chain) was retrieved from a study of CD8 T cells in ankylosing spondylitis. General study findings and limits: Disease-linked clones were found to be CD8+ and relatively rare in peripheral blood. Reports say disease-linked clones showed up significantly more in matched ankylosing spondylitis synovial fluid.

This clonotype came up a few times. Its antigen remains unknown. Quantitative 5'-RACE was performed with molecular barcodes, and it yielded the TCR beta libraries. One entry per CDR3 protein results from TCRdb running MiXCR on the 5' RACE reads. The data hold 350,000 to 400,000 distinct CDR3 sequences, with 20% to 25% observed a single time. The V end was cut by 7 bases, the J end by 0 bases, with 14 bases between. Germline values: CDR1 MNHEY, CDR2 SMNVEV (reference sequence). The CDR3 covers 15 residues. Sequencing was done on a sample of blood, either unsorted or a sorted T cell fraction (not recorded which). The V gene is TRBV27, the J gene TRBJ2-3; D not certain. The sequence was collected from a male donor with ankylosing spondylitis or in good health (not recorded which). The CDR3 DNA follows: TGTGCCAGCACCCTAAGGGCGGCTAGCACAGATACGCAGTATTTT. This sequence encodes CASTLRAASTDTQYF.